Each of the 15 T cell receptor beta chains below was sequenced from the same sample in a study of blood T cell repertoires in COVID-19. TCRdb's table, derived via immunoSEQ multiplex PCR, lists solely in-frame clones and lacks some. Seen here are fewer than 80,000 clones, around 88% observed once, and the top ten hold 6.3%. The sequenced sample consisted of peripheral blood. These receptors were obtained from a man older than 75 with COVID-19, enrolled during active disease.

V is TRBV5-4 and J is TRBJ1-1; the match to TRBD1 covers 7 bases. V gave up 4 bases and J gave up 10 bases; unmatched junction bases: 22. CDR1 and CDR2 from the germline V gene are SGHNT and YYREEE (reference sequence). The CDR3 has 17 amino acids. The CDR3: CASSRGETGANVPSAFF. The DNA of the CDR3 is TGTGCCAGCAGCCGCGGAGAAACAGGGGCGAACGTCCCGTCAGCTTTCTTT.

Only one count was recorded for this clone. This chain joins TRBV7-9 and TRBJ2-3; 7 bases map to TRBD2. Germline CDR1 and CDR2: SEHNR and FQNEAQ (reference sequence). The J segment lost 0 bases and the V segment lost 10 bases, leaving 7 bases of the junction unmatched. The CDR3 spans 14 residues. The DNA of the CDR3 is TGTGCCACCTCCGAGCGGGGAAGCACAGATACGCAGTATTTT. Translation gives CATSERGSTDTQYF.

The chain couples TRBV4-2 to TRBJ2-3; 12 bases are shared with TRBD2. The CDR3 is 16 amino acids. V was pared by 5 bases and J by 11 bases, with 14 bases of the junction left unmatched. Germline assignment: CDR1 LGHNA and CDR2 YNFKEQ. CDR3 in DNA: TGTGCCAGCAGCGGATTGACTAGCGGGGGATCCCTGGGGCAGTATTTT. It is translated as CASSGLTSGGSLGQYF.

V gene TRBV10-3 combines with J gene TRBJ1-1, with 7 bases identical to TRBD1. This CDR3 has 14 amino acids. The junction had 6 bases not matched to a gene; V was cut back by 4 bases and J by 4 bases. CDR1 and CDR2 (germline): ENHRY, SYGVKD. For the CDR3, the DNA is TGTGCCATCAGTGGTACAGGGGCCCTCACTGAAGCTTTCTTT. It is translated as CAISGTGALTEAFF.

The genes are TRBV6-5 and TRBJ1-2; TRBD1 agrees at 10 bases. J gave up 7 bases and V 0 bases, and 2 bases lay outside the gene matches. This CDR3 has 14 amino acids. Germline-derived CDR1 and CDR2 are MNHEY and SVGAGI. The CDR3 region is CASSYSGTGVGYTF. In DNA form, the CDR3 reads TGTGCCAGCAGTTACTCCGGGACAGGGGTTGGCTACACCTTC.

The J gene is TRBJ2-3, the V gene TRBV12-3 or TRBV12-4; 11 positions match TRBD2. The length of the CDR3 is 13 residues. V gave up 8 bases and J gave up 7 bases; unmatched junction bases: 5. In DNA, the CDR3 is TGTGCCAGCCGGGCTAGCGGGGGGAATACGCAGTATTTT. This translates into CASRASGGNTQYF.

This rearrangement joins TRBV27 to TRBJ1-6, with a tentative D call TRBD1 (5 bases). This CDR3 has 14 residues. The germline CDR1 and CDR2 sequences are MNHEY and SMNVEV (reference sequence). The V end was cut by 5 bases, the J end by 5 bases, with 10 bases between. In DNA, the CDR3 is TGTGCCAGCAGTCTACAGGATAATAATTCACCCCTCCACTTT. It is translated as CASSLQDNNSPLHF.

The chain combines TRBV7-9 with TRBJ1-4; 10 nucleotides line up with TRBD1. The CDR3 is 15 amino acids. The germline CDR1 and CDR2 sequences are SEHNR and FQNEAQ (reference sequence). V shed 5 bases and J 4 bases; nucleotides not matched to a gene: 4. CDR3 nucleotide sequence: TGTGCCAGCAGCCTGACAGGGGGCTTTAATGAAAAACTGTTTTTT. Translated, it gives CASSLTGGFNEKLFF.

V is TRBV11-3 and J is TRBJ1-1; no firm D call. Germline V gene sequence: CDR1 SGHNT, CDR2 YENEEA. The CDR3 runs 13 residues. Trimming shortened V by 8 bases and J by 1 base, and 11 bases separated the two germline ends. CDR3 region: CASSVDPNTEAFF. CDR3 in DNA: TGTGCCAGCTCGGTTGATCCGAACACTGAAGCTTTCTTT.

V is TRBV7-8 and J is TRBJ1-2; D remains ambiguous. V lost 1 base, J lost 8 bases, and 23 bases lay in between. CDR3 length: 17 amino acids. Germline CDR1 and CDR2: SGHVS and FQNEAQ. The CDR3 nucleotides read TGTGCCAGCAGCTTAGAACCCCAAATGTGGTCAAGCGGAGGCTACACCTTC. Its translation: CASSLEPQMWSSGGYTF. The whole variable domain, filled in from reference TRBV7-8 and TRBJ1-2, reads GAGVSQSPRYKVAKRGQDVALRCDPISGHVSLFWYQQALGQGPEFLTYFQNEAQLDKSGLPSDRFFAERPEGSVSTLKIQRTQQEDSAVYLCASSLEPQMWSSGGYTFGSGTRLTVV.

The V and J genes are TRBV19 and TRBJ2-1, with 14 positions matching TRBD2. Per the germline V gene, CDR1 is LNHDA and CDR2 is SQIVND (reference sequence). V was clipped by 6 bases and J by 9 bases; unmatched bases: 7. This CDR3 has 15 residues. In nucleotides, the CDR3 is TGTGCCAGTAGCCAGACTAGCGGGGGGGGTGGTGAGCAGTTCTTC. It translates to CASSQTSGGGGEQFF. The full variable domain, rest sourced from reference TRBV19 and TRBJ2-1, is DGGITQSPKYLFRKEGQNVTLSCEQNLNHDAMYWYRQDPGQGLRLIYYSQIVNDFQKGDIAEGYSVSREKKESFPLTVTSAQKNPTAFYLCASSQTSGGGGEQFFGPGTRLTVL.

The chain couples TRBV18 to TRBJ2-1; TRBD1 is a possible D gene (5 bases). CDR1 KGHSH and CDR2 LQKENI come from the germline V gene. This CDR3 has 16 residues. V was pared by 0 bases and J by 4 bases, with 13 bases between. CDR3 coding DNA: TGTGCCAGCTCACCACCGCAGGGCCTCGGTTACAATGAGCAGTTCTTC. Translation gives CASSPPQGLGYNEQFF.

A remark on this clone: Other DNA sequences in the sample encode the same CDR3. The chain couples TRBV6-5 to TRBJ1-1; D not resolved. Germline-derived CDR1 and CDR2 are MNHEY and SVGAGI. CDR3 length: 13 residues. The V end lost 0 bases, the J end lost 5 bases, and 7 bases lay between the germline ends. The CDR3 is CASSYSRGTEAFF. DNA of the CDR3: TGTGCCAGCAGTTACTCACGGGGAACTGAAGCTTTCTTT.

The chain employs TRBV3-1 (or the pseudogene TRBV3-2) and TRBJ2-3; possibly TRBD1 for D (5 bases). V lost 1 base and J lost 5, with 19 bases in between. In germline, CDR1 is LGHDT, CDR2 YNNKEL (reference sequence). The CDR3 is made up of 17 amino acids. In DNA form, the CDR3 reads TGTGCCAGCAGCCAAGTCTCTTTACGTATCCAGGGAGATACGCAGTATTTT. This codes for CASSQVSLRIQGDTQYF.

J is TRBJ2-3 and V is TRBV9; 11 bases line up with TRBD2. Germline V lookup: CDR1 SGDLS, CDR2 YYNGEE. The J segment lost 0 bases and the V segment lost 4 bases, leaving 4 bases of the junction unmatched. This CDR3 comprises 16 residues. The CDR3 bases are TGTGCCAGCAGCCCAACTAGCGGGGGTAGCACAGATACGCAGTATTTT. This gives the protein CASSPTSGGSTDTQYF.